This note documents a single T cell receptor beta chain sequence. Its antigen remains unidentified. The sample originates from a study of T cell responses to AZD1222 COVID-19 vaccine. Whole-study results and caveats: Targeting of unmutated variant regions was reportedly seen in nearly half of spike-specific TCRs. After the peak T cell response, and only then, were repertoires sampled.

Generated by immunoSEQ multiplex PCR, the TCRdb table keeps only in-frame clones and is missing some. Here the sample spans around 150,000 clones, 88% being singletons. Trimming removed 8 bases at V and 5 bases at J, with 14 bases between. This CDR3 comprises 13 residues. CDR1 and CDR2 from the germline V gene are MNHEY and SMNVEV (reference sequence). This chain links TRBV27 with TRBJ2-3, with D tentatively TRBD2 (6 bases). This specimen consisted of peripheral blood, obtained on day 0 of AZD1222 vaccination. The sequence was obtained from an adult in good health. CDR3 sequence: CASQSRGGDTQYF. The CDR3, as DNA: TGTGCCAGCCAGTCAAGGGGAGGAGATACGCAGTATTTT.